Listed here are 20 T cell receptor beta chains from one sample, sequenced in a study of beta chain features in type 1 diabetes. Whole-study findings and limits: When Type 1 diabetes patients were examined, their TCRB CDR3s proved moderately but significantly shorter in all four CD4+ subsets.

Their recognized antigens are unknown. The study reverse transcribed the entire isolated RNA, so it sequenced expressed TCRB transcripts. Profiling relied on immunoSEQ multiplex PCR, and the TCRdb table lists in-frame clones only, not all of them. The table has 300,000 to 350,000 clones, around 9.7% seen once. What was sequenced was central memory CD4+ T cells from blood. Receptor source: a man aged 30 to 45 with type 1 diabetes.

This clone came up a few times. This chain uses TRBV20-1 with TRBJ1-6; no reliable D call. This CDR3 comprises 11 residues. CDR1 DFQATT and CDR2 SNEGSKA come from the germline V gene (reference sequence). The germline V and J ends were trimmed by 6 bases and 13 bases, with 13 bases remaining between them. CDR3 in amino acids: CSAKDGVPLHF. The CDR3 DNA reads TGCAGTGCAAAGGACGGTGTGCCCCTCCACTTT.

This clone was counted a few times. The J gene is TRBJ2-3, the V gene TRBV30; 10 nucleotides line up with TRBD1. V lost 4 bases and J lost 3; bases outside the gene matches: 7. The CDR3 has 15 amino acids. CDR1 and CDR2 (germline): GTSNPN, SVGIG (reference sequence). The DNA for the CDR3 is TGTGCCTGGACGCTTCTGGGACAGGGGACAGATACGCAGTATTTT. It translates to CAWTLLGQGTDTQYF.

The chain has TRBV5-6 and TRBJ2-3, with 7 bases aligning to TRBD2. The CDR3 totals 12 residues. Germline V lookup: CDR1 SGHDT, CDR2 YYEEEE. V lost 4 bases to trimming and J lost 8 bases; unmatched junction nucleotides: 4. CDR3 region: CASSLADGTQYF. For the CDR3, the DNA is TGTGCCAGCAGCCTAGCGGATGGTACGCAGTATTTT.

CDR3 loop: CASSLFHGGGHSYEQYF. The CDR3 DNA reads as TGTGCCAGCAGCTTATTTCATGGCGGGGGCCACTCCTACGAGCAGTACTTC. V and J are TRBV7-2 and TRBJ2-7; a possible D gene is TRBD2 (7 bases). The germline V gene has CDR1 SGHTA and CDR2 FQGNSA. CDR3 length: 17 amino acids. The germline V and J ends were trimmed by 2 bases and 0 bases, with 17 bases remaining between them.

Here the CDR3 reads CASSLDTAGSPLHF. Here the CDR3 DNA reads TGTGCCAGCAGCTTGGACACCGCGGGTTCACCCCTCCACTTT. The chain recombines TRBV6-5 with TRBJ1-6; TRBD1 is a possible D gene (5 bases). CDR3 length: 14 amino acids. The V gene's germline CDR1 is MNHEY and CDR2 SVGAGI. V dropped 6 bases and J dropped 9 bases, with 15 bases sitting between them.

This chain uses TRBV2 with TRBJ1-1, with TRBD1 matching over 9 bases. Germline V gene data show CDR1 as SNHLY and CDR2 as FYNNEI. The CDR3 length is 13 residues. V was pared by 9 bases and J by 2 bases, with 4 bases of the junction left unmatched. This CDR3 is CARGQGGNTEAFF. The CDR3 DNA sequence: TGTGCCAGGGGACAGGGTGGCAACACTGAAGCTTTCTTT.

V gene TRBV19 combines with J gene TRBJ1-2, with D maybe TRBD1 (6 bases). Germline V gene sequence: CDR1 LNHDA, CDR2 SQIVND (reference sequence). There are 15 residues in the CDR3. V was shortened by 5 bases and J by 4 bases, with 17 bases between the two germline ends. For the CDR3, the DNA is TGTGCCAGTAGTGCGCCGGGACGGGACATCTATGGCTACACCTTC. Protein: CASSAPGRDIYGYTF.

The chain recombines TRBV7-2 with TRBJ1-2; TRBD1 might be the D (5 bases). CDR3 length: 14 amino acids. Germline loops: CDR1 SGHTA, CDR2 FQGNSA. Trimming stripped 1 base from V and 8 bases from J, with 14 bases between. The CDR3 reads CASSLVGGDRGYTF. The DNA of the CDR3 is TGTGCCAGCAGCTTAGTTGGAGGGGATAGAGGCTACACCTTC. Complete variable domain (other parts from reference TRBV7-2 and TRBJ1-2): GAGVSQSPSNKVTEKGKDVELRCDPISGHTALYWYRQSLGQGLEFLIYFQGNSAPDKSGLPSDRFSAERTGGSVSTLTIQRTQQEDSAVYLCASSLVGGDRGYTFGSGTRLTVV.

The chain carries TRBV10-2 and TRBJ2-2; 8 bases match TRBD1. Germline V gene sequence: CDR1 WSHSY, CDR2 SAAADI. The CDR3 runs to 14 residues. V shed 5 bases and J 7 bases; nucleotides not matched to a gene: 6. The CDR3: CASSIRQGSGELFF. The CDR3 DNA reads as TGCGCCAGCAGTATCAGACAGGGGAGCGGGGAGCTGTTTTTT.

This clone was recorded a few times. V gene TRBV11-2 combines with J gene TRBJ2-5; 12 nucleotides match TRBD2. Germline CDR1 reads SGHAT; CDR2 reads FQNNGV. V was clipped by 4 bases and J by 4 bases; unmatched bases: 7. The CDR3 sequence is 16 residues long. The CDR3 DNA reads TGTGCCAGCAGCTCGGTACTAGCGGGGGGCATAGAGACCCAGTACTTC. Amino acid sequence: CASSSVLAGGIETQYF.

This clone was observed at least ten times. The rearrangement links TRBV2 to TRBJ1-5, with TRBD1 as a possible D gene (5 bases). Trimming stripped 1 base from V and 7 bases from J, with 14 bases between. CDR3 size: 15 residues. CDR1 and CDR2 from the germline V gene are SNHLY and FYNNEI. The CDR3 protein is CASSEEEGTRQPQHF. For the CDR3, the DNA is TGTGCCAGCAGTGAAGAGGAAGGGACCAGGCAGCCCCAGCATTTT.

The table lists this clone with a few counts. The J gene is TRBJ1-2, the V gene TRBV19, with a tentative D call TRBD1 (6 bases). The CDR3 length is 15 residues. Germline loops: CDR1 LNHDA, CDR2 SQIVND (reference sequence). Trimming stripped 7 bases from V and 8 bases from J, with 23 bases between. CDR3 region: CASTTTGFLHGGYTF. The CDR3 region has the DNA TGTGCCAGTACCACAACAGGGTTCCTTCACGGCGGCTACACCTTC. Using reference TRBV19 and TRBJ1-2 for the parts outside the CDR3, the full variable domain is DGGITQSPKYLFRKEGQNVTLSCEQNLNHDAMYWYRQDPGQGLRLIYYSQIVNDFQKGDIAEGYSVSREKKESFPLTVTSAQKNPTAFYLCASTTTGFLHGGYTFGSGTRLTVV.

The chain recombines TRBV11-2 with TRBJ2-3, with TRBD1 matching over 10 bases. Germline values: CDR1 SGHAT, CDR2 FQNNGV. The ends lost 1 base at V and 4 bases at J; junction bases unmatched: 5. The CDR3 consists of 16 residues. This CDR3 is CASSLGLGTGADTQYF. In DNA, the CDR3 is TGTGCCAGCAGCTTAGGGCTCGGGACAGGGGCAGATACGCAGTATTTT.

V is TRBV9 and J is TRBJ1-6, with 8 bases lining up with TRBD1. V lost 4 bases, J lost 7 bases, and 4 bases stayed unmatched. CDR1 and CDR2 (germline): SGDLS, YYNGEE. The CDR3 spans 14 residues. The CDR3 DNA is TGTGCCAGCAGCCGGGGACAGGCGAATTCACCCCTCCACTTT. As protein: CASSRGQANSPLHF.

In this sample, this clone turned up a few times. Distinct nucleotide sequences in the sample also encode this CDR3. J is TRBJ2-7 and V is TRBV6-5; D not resolved. CDR1 and CDR2 from the germline V gene are MNHEY and SVGAGI. V lost 0 bases and J lost 1, with 7 bases in between. CDR3 size: 14 residues. The CDR3 bases are TGTGCCAGCAGTTACTCGGCGGAATCCTACGAGCAGTACTTC. Translation gives CASSYSAESYEQYF.

This clone came up a few times. CDR3 loop: CAWSATLGTKRGPLPYNEQFF. The CDR3, as DNA: TGTGCCTGGAGTGCTACACTAGGGACTAAGCGGGGGCCCCTACCCTACAATGAGCAGTTCTTC. This chain connects TRBV30 to TRBJ2-1, with 8 bases identical to TRBD2. From germline, CDR1 is GTSNPN and CDR2 SVGIG (reference sequence). This CDR3 contains 21 residues. After removal of 1 base from V and 2 bases from J, the junction contained 22 bases not matched to a gene.

The chain employs TRBV15 and TRBJ2-2; the match to TRBD1 covers 8 bases. This CDR3 region has 15 residues. Germline-derived CDR1 and CDR2 are LNHNV and YYDKDF (reference sequence). Germline trimming cut 6 bases from V and 0 bases from J; bases unmatched to any gene: 3. The chain's CDR3 is CATRPQGANTGELFF. The CDR3 bases are TGTGCCACCAGGCCACAGGGGGCGAACACCGGGGAGCTGTTTTTT.

The chain carries TRBV18 and TRBJ2-3; 7 positions agree with TRBD1. J was trimmed by 2 bases and V by 3 bases; bases with no gene match: 5. Germline CDR1 reads KGHSH; CDR2 reads LQKENI. The CDR3 is 15 residues long. CDR3: CASSPSTGNTDTQYF. For the CDR3, the DNA is TGTGCCAGCTCACCTTCGACAGGGAACACAGATACGCAGTATTTT.

This clone was counted between two and nine times. J is TRBJ2-1 and V is TRBV11-2; D possibly uses TRBD1 or TRBD2 (5 bases each). The CDR3 totals 12 residues. The ends were cut back, 3 bases at V and 6 bases at J, with 6 bases in the middle. Per germline, CDR1 SGHAT and CDR2 FQNNGV. The CDR3 sequence is CASSFGGNEQFF. The CDR3, as DNA: TGTGCCAGCAGCTTTGGGGGCAATGAGCAGTTCTTC.

The rearrangement links TRBV5-1 to TRBJ2-7; D is possibly TRBD2 (5 bases). Germline-derived CDR1 and CDR2 are SGHRS and YFSETQ. The V gene lost 7 bases and the J gene lost 0 bases, with 20 bases spanning the gap. The CDR3 extends over 16 amino acids. The CDR3 DNA sequence: TGCGCCAGCGGCCTATCAACGGGCGGAGGCTCCTACGAGCAGTACTTC. Amino acids: CASGLSTGGGSYEQYF.